This is a list of T cell receptor beta chains from one sample in a study of cytomegalovirus exposure and HLA in healthy donors. Profiled with immunoSEQ multiplex PCR; TCRdb holds only in-frame clones, not every one. The sample lists 150,000 to 200,000 clones; over 60% were seen once. Input material: PBMCs. The receptors derive from a girl between 5 and 17 years old in good health and CMV-seronegative. CDR3s include the opening cysteine and the closing phenylalanine or tryptophan. Each record gives: clone size, D gene, V gene, J gene, CDR3 protein, CDR3 DNA. D genes are given only for firm matches. Clone size is stated in some rows and not others, as once, few, many or a class when expanded.

abundance: few; d_gene: -; v_gene: TRBV7-9; j_gene: TRBJ2-1; CDR3aa: CASSPSWGRSYNEQFF; CDR3nt: TGTGCCAGCAGCCCCTCTTGGGGGCGTTCCTACAATGAGCAGTTCTTC
abundance: -; d_gene: TRBD1; v_gene: TRBV2; j_gene: TRBJ1-1; CDR3aa: CAIQGGTEAFF; CDR3nt: TGTGCCATCCAGGGGGGAACTGAAGCTTTCTTT
abundance: -; d_gene: -; v_gene: TRBV5-1; j_gene: TRBJ2-3; CDR3aa: CASSHDVSSRHPTDTQYF; CDR3nt: TGCGCCAGCAGCCACGATGTAAGTAGCCGCCACCCCACAGATACGCAGTATTTT
abundance: -; d_gene: TRBD1; v_gene: TRBV28; j_gene: TRBJ2-1; CDR3aa: CASSPTGGIEQFF; CDR3nt: TGTGCCAGCAGTCCCACAGGGGGCATTGAGCAGTTCTTC
abundance: few; d_gene: TRBD1; v_gene: TRBV5-1; j_gene: TRBJ1-2; CDR3aa: CASSLGSWTGPSNYGYTF; CDR3nt: TGCGCCAGCAGCTTAGGTTCATGGACAGGGCCTTCTAACTATGGCTACACCTTC
abundance: -; d_gene: -; v_gene: TRBV9; j_gene: TRBJ1-1; CDR3aa: CASSVDHDRGANTEAFF; CDR3nt: TGTGCCAGCAGCGTAGATCACGACCGGGGGGCCAACACTGAAGCTTTCTTT
abundance: -; d_gene: TRBD1; v_gene: TRBV6-1; j_gene: TRBJ1-5; CDR3aa: CATSGTGGFFQPQHF; CDR3nt: TGTGCCACATCCGGGACAGGGGGCTTCTTTCAGCCCCAGCATTTT
abundance: once; d_gene: TRBD2; v_gene: TRBV6-6; j_gene: TRBJ2-1; CDR3aa: CASSFWASGNEQFF; CDR3nt: TGTGCCAGCAGTTTCTGGGCTAGCGGGAATGAGCAGTTCTTC
abundance: -; d_gene: -; v_gene: TRBV30; j_gene: TRBJ1-5; CDR3aa: CAWSGEQENQPQHF; CDR3nt: TGTGCCTGGAGTGGAGAGCAGGAAAATCAGCCCCAGCATTTT
abundance: once; d_gene: -; v_gene: TRBV25-1; j_gene: TRBJ1-1; CDR3aa: CASSARENTEAFF; CDR3nt: TGTGCCAGCAGTGCCAGGGAGAACACTGAAGCTTTCTTT
abundance: once; d_gene: TRBD1; v_gene: TRBV9; j_gene: TRBJ1-1; CDR3aa: CASSADRGTEAFF; CDR3nt: TGTGCCAGCAGCGCAGACAGGGGAACTGAAGCTTTCTTT
abundance: few; d_gene: -; v_gene: TRBV6-1; j_gene: TRBJ1-1; CDR3aa: CASSDAGYGEAFF; CDR3nt: TGTGCCAGCAGTGACGCAGGGTATGGAGAAGCTTTCTTT
abundance: once; d_gene: -; v_gene: TRBV7-3; j_gene: TRBJ2-2; CDR3aa: CASSGSDTGELFF; CDR3nt: TGTGCCAGCAGCGGTAGCGACACCGGGGAGCTGTTTTTT
abundance: -; d_gene: TRBD2; v_gene: TRBV6-5; j_gene: TRBJ2-7; CDR3aa: CASSTLAGGSYEQYF; CDR3nt: TGTGCCAGCAGCACACTAGCGGGGGGCTCCTACGAGCAGTACTTC
abundance: -; d_gene: -; v_gene: TRBV19; j_gene: TRBJ1-5; CDR3aa: CASSLTVLSNQPQHF; CDR3nt: TGTGCCAGTAGCCTGACAGTCCTTAGCAATCAGCCCCAGCATTTT
abundance: -; d_gene: -; v_gene: TRBV7-6; j_gene: TRBJ1-2; CDR3aa: CASSATTGAAYGYTF; CDR3nt: TGTGCCAGCAGCGCTACGACAGGCGCTGCTTATGGCTACACCTTC
abundance: -; d_gene: -; v_gene: TRBV30; j_gene: TRBJ2-1; CDR3aa: CAWSLGGLNREQFF; CDR3nt: TGTGCCTGGAGTTTGGGGGGGCTTAACAGGGAGCAGTTCTTC
abundance: -; d_gene: -; v_gene: TRBV6-1; j_gene: TRBJ1-6; CDR3aa: CASSERVGSSPLHF; CDR3nt: TGTGCCAGCAGTGAAAGGGTCGGGAGTTCACCCCTCCACTTT
abundance: few; d_gene: -; v_gene: TRBV7-8; j_gene: TRBJ2-1; CDR3aa: CASSARGEQFF; CDR3nt: TGTGCCAGCAGTGCCCGGGGTGAGCAGTTCTTC
abundance: -; d_gene: -; v_gene: TRBV30; j_gene: TRBJ1-5; CDR3aa: CAWSPILGNQPQHF; CDR3nt: TGTGCCTGGAGTCCCATACTGGGCAATCAGCCCCAGCATTTT
abundance: few; d_gene: -; v_gene: TRBV7-6; j_gene: TRBJ2-5; CDR3aa: CASSLLNQETQYF; CDR3nt: TGTGCCAGCAGCTTACTTAATCAAGAGACCCAGTACTTC
abundance: -; d_gene: TRBD1; v_gene: TRBV7-2; j_gene: TRBJ1-6; CDR3aa: CASSARGQGFSPLHF; CDR3nt: TGTGCCAGCAGCGCCCGGGGACAGGGTTTTTCACCCCTCCACTTT
abundance: -; d_gene: -; v_gene: TRBV30; j_gene: TRBJ1-4; CDR3aa: CAWGRGNEKLFF; CDR3nt: TGTGCCTGGGGTAGGGGTAATGAAAAACTGTTTTTT
abundance: -; d_gene: -; v_gene: TRBV4-1; j_gene: TRBJ1-2; CDR3aa: CASSLLTWGDVEGYTF; CDR3nt: TGCGCCAGCAGCCTTCTTACTTGGGGGGATGTGGAGGGCTACACCTTC
abundance: -; d_gene: -; v_gene: TRBV19; j_gene: TRBJ1-2; CDR3aa: CASSMAGTFYGYTF; CDR3nt: TGTGCCAGTAGTATGGCCGGGACATTCTATGGCTACACCTTC
abundance: -; d_gene: -; v_gene: TRBV7-9; j_gene: TRBJ1-2; CDR3aa: CASSPDNGNYGYTF; CDR3nt: TGTGCCAGCAGCCCCGATAACGGGAACTATGGCTACACCTTC
abundance: -; d_gene: -; v_gene: TRBV6-1; j_gene: TRBJ1-6; CDR3aa: CASSERRAGNSPLHF; CDR3nt: TGTGCCAGCAGTGAACGCAGGGCTGGAAATTCACCCCTCCACTTT
abundance: -; d_gene: -; v_gene: TRBV7-6; j_gene: TRBJ1-5; CDR3aa: CASSAQSDQPQHF; CDR3nt: TGTGCCAGCAGCGCCCAGTCTGATCAGCCCCAGCATTTT
abundance: -; d_gene: -; v_gene: TRBV29-1; j_gene: TRBJ2-5; CDR3aa: CSVRDSAPETQYF; CDR3nt: TGCAGCGTGCGGGACAGCGCCCCAGAGACCCAGTACTTC
abundance: -; d_gene: -; v_gene: TRBV30; j_gene: TRBJ1-2; CDR3aa: CAPRGVKSYTF; CDR3nt: TGTGCCCCGCGGGGAGTCAAGAGCTACACCTTC
abundance: -; d_gene: TRBD1; v_gene: TRBV9; j_gene: TRBJ1-4; CDR3aa: CASSALTGDEKLFF; CDR3nt: TGTGCCAGCAGCGCCCTGACAGGGGATGAAAAACTGTTTTTT
abundance: -; d_gene: -; v_gene: TRBV5-4; j_gene: TRBJ2-1; CDR3aa: CASTLDLMGSYNEQFF; CDR3nt: TGTGCCAGCACCCTAGACCTGATGGGCTCCTACAATGAGCAGTTCTTC
abundance: -; d_gene: TRBD1; v_gene: TRBV10-3; j_gene: TRBJ1-6; CDR3aa: CAISESGQDGSSPLHF; CDR3nt: TGTGCCATCAGTGAGTCCGGACAGGACGGAAGTTCACCCCTCCACTTT
abundance: -; d_gene: TRBD1; v_gene: TRBV28; j_gene: TRBJ2-7; CDR3aa: CASSTLGQHSYEQYF; CDR3nt: TGTGCCAGCAGTACTCTGGGACAGCACTCCTACGAGCAGTACTTC
abundance: -; d_gene: TRBD1; v_gene: TRBV5-1; j_gene: TRBJ1-5; CDR3aa: CASSLEGASNQPQHF; CDR3nt: TGCGCCAGCAGCCTCGAGGGGGCTAGCAATCAGCCCCAGCATTTT
abundance: -; d_gene: -; v_gene: TRBV5-1; j_gene: TRBJ2-1; CDR3aa: CASRSRGDEQFF; CDR3nt: TGCGCCAGCAGATCTAGGGGTGATGAGCAGTTCTTC
abundance: -; d_gene: -; v_gene: TRBV9; j_gene: TRBJ1-5; CDR3aa: CASSLTDSNQPQHF; CDR3nt: TGTGCCAGCAGCCTCACAGATAGCAATCAGCCCCAGCATTTT
abundance: -; d_gene: -; v_gene: TRBV2; j_gene: TRBJ1-2; CDR3aa: CASSEKVGGVNYGYTF; CDR3nt: TGTGCCAGCAGTGAAAAGGTCGGAGGGGTTAACTATGGCTACACCTTC
abundance: -; d_gene: TRBD2; v_gene: TRBV10-1; j_gene: TRBJ2-1; CDR3aa: CASSESRGGSYNEQFF; CDR3nt: TGCGCCAGCAGTGAGTCTCGCGGGGGGTCCTACAATGAGCAGTTCTTC
abundance: -; d_gene: TRBD1; v_gene: TRBV5-1; j_gene: TRBJ1-2; CDR3aa: CASSSSQGQGRGYTF; CDR3nt: TGCGCCAGCAGCTCGAGCCAGGGACAGGGAAGGGGCTACACCTTC
abundance: -; d_gene: -; v_gene: TRBV5-4; j_gene: TRBJ2-5; CDR3aa: CASSLRGEGTQYF; CDR3nt: TGTGCCAGCAGCTTGCGCGGGGAAGGGACCCAGTACTTC
abundance: -; d_gene: -; v_gene: TRBV19; j_gene: TRBJ1-1; CDR3aa: CASSQQGITEAFF; CDR3nt: TGTGCCAGTAGTCAACAGGGAATTACTGAAGCTTTCTTT
abundance: -; d_gene: TRBD1; v_gene: TRBV19; j_gene: TRBJ1-6; CDR3aa: CASSPRTGGLSSPLHF; CDR3nt: TGTGCCAGTAGTCCGCGGACAGGGGGCTTGTCTTCACCCCTCCACTTT
abundance: -; d_gene: -; v_gene: TRBV7-9; j_gene: TRBJ1-6; CDR3aa: CASSPNPGTTYNSPLHF; CDR3nt: TGTGCCAGCAGCCCGAACCCTGGGACAACCTATAATTCACCCCTCCACTTT
abundance: -; d_gene: -; v_gene: TRBV19; j_gene: TRBJ1-5; CDR3aa: CASSAAGGGNQPQHF; CDR3nt: TGTGCCAGTAGTGCCGCCGGGGGAGGAAATCAGCCCCAGCATTTT
abundance: few; d_gene: -; v_gene: TRBV27; j_gene: TRBJ2-7; CDR3aa: CASSLNRAYEQYF; CDR3nt: TGTGCCAGCAGTTTAAACAGGGCCTACGAGCAGTACTTC
abundance: -; d_gene: TRBD2; v_gene: TRBV19; j_gene: TRBJ2-3; CDR3aa: CASSAGGNTDTQYF; CDR3nt: TGTGCCAGTAGCGCGGGGGGGAACACAGATACGCAGTATTTT
abundance: -; d_gene: TRBD1; v_gene: TRBV4-1; j_gene: TRBJ1-1; CDR3aa: CASSQERQGARTEAFF; CDR3nt: TGCGCCAGCAGCCAAGAACGACAGGGGGCGAGGACTGAAGCTTTCTTT
abundance: -; d_gene: -; v_gene: TRBV19; j_gene: TRBJ1-5; CDR3aa: CASSPYLPRAQHF; CDR3nt: TGTGCCAGTAGTCCCTACTTACCTCGGGCCCAGCATTTT
abundance: once; d_gene: -; v_gene: TRBV9; j_gene: TRBJ2-1; CDR3aa: CASSVSDEQFF; CDR3nt: TGTGCCAGCAGCGTTTCCGATGAGCAGTTCTTC